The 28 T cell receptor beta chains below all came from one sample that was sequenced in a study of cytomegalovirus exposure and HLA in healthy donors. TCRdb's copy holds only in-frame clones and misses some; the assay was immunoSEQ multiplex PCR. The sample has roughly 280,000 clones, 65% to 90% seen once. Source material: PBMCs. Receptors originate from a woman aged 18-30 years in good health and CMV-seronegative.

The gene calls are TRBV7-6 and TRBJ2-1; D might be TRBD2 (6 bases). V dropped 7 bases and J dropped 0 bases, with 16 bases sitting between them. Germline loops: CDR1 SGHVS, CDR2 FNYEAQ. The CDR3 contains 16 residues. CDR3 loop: CASTKGRESSYNEQFF. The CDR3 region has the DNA TGTGCCAGCACCAAGGGGCGGGAAAGCTCCTACAATGAGCAGTTCTTC.

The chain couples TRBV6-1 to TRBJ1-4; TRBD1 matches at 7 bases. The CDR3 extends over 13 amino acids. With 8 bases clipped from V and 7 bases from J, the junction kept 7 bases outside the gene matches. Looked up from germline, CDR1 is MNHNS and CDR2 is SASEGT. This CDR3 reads CASYRGRGEKLFF. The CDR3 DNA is TGTGCCAGCTACAGGGGTCGGGGTGAAAAACTGTTTTTT.

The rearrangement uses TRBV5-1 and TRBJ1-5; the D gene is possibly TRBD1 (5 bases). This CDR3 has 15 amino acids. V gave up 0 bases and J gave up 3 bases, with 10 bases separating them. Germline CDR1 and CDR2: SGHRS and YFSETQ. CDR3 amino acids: CASSLEGAFNQPQHF. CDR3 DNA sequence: TGCGCCAGCAGCTTGGAAGGGGCCTTCAATCAGCCCCAGCATTTT. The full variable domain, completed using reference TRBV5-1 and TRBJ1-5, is KAGVTQTPRYLIKTRGQQVTLSCSPISGHRSVSWYQQTPGQGLQFLFEYFSETQRNKGNFPGRFSGRQFSNSRSEMNVSTLELGDSALYLCASSLEGAFNQPQHFGDGTRLSIL.

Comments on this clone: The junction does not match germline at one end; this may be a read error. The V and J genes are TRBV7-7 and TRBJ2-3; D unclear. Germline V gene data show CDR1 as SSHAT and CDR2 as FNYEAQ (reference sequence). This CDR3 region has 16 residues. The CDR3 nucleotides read TGTGCTAGCAGCTCCGGGTCCTCGGTTGGTTTTGATACGCAGTATTTT. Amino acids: CASSSGSSVGFDTQYF. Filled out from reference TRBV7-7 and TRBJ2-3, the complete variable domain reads GAGVSQSPRYKVTKRGQDVTLRCDPISSHATLYWYQQALGQGPEFLTYFNYEAQPDKSGLPSDRFSAERPEGSISTLTIQRTEQRDSAMYRCASSSGSSVGFDTQYFGPGTRLTVL.

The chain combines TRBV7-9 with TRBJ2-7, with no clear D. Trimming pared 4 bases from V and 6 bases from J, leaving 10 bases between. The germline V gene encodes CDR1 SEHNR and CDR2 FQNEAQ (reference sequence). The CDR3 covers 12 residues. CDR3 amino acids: CASSSTLGEQYF. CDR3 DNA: TGTGCCAGCAGCTCGACTCTAGGCGAGCAGTACTTC. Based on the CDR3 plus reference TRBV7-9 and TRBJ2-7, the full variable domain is DTGVSQNPRHKITKRGQNVTFRCDPISEHNRLYWYRQTLGQGPEFLTYFQNEAQLEKSRLLSDRFSAERPKGSFSTLEIQRTEQGDSAMYLCASSSTLGEQYFGPGTRLTVT.

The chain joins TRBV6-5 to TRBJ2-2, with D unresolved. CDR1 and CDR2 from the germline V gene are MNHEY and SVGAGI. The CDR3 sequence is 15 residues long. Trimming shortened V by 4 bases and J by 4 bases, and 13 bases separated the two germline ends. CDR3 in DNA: TGTGCCAGCAGTTCCTCCTTGTTTGTCACCGGGGAGCTGTTTTTT. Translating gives CASSSSLFVTGELFF.

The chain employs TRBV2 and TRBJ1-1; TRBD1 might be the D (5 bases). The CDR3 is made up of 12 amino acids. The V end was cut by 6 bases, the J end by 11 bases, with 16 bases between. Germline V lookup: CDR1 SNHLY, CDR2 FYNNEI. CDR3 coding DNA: TGTGCCAGCAGCTACCATCAGGGTAGGGCTTTCTTT. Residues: CASSYHQGRAFF.

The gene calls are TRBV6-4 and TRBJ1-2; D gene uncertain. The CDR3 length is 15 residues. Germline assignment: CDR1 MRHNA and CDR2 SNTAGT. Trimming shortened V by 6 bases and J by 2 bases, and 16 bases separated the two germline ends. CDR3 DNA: TGTGCCAGCAGAGTCTCGGAGTATTTCAACTATGGCTACACCTTC. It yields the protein CASRVSEYFNYGYTF.

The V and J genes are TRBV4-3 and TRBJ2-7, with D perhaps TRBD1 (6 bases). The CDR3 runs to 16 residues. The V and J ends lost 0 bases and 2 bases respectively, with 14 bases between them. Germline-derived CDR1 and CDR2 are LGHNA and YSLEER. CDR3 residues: CASSQDSTGITYEQYF. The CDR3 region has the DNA TGCGCCAGCAGCCAAGATTCAACAGGGATCACCTACGAGCAGTACTTC.

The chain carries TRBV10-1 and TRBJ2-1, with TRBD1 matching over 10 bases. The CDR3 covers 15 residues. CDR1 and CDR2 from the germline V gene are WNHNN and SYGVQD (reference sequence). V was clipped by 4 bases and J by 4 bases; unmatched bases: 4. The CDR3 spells CASSGRDRGYNEQFF. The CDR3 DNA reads TGCGCCAGCAGTGGCCGGGACAGGGGATACAATGAGCAGTTCTTC.

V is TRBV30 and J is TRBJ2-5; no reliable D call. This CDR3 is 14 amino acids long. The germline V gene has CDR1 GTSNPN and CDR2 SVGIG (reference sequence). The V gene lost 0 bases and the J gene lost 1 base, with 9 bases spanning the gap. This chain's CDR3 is CAWSVGMIQETQYF. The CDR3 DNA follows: TGTGCCTGGAGTGTTGGCATGATCCAAGAGACCCAGTACTTC.

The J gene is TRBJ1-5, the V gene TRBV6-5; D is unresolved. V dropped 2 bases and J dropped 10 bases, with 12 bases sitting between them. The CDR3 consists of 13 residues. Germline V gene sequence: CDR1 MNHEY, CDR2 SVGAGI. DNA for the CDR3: TGTGCCAGCAGTTACCAGATTGGTCGCCCCCAGCATTTT. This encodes CASSYQIGRPQHF.

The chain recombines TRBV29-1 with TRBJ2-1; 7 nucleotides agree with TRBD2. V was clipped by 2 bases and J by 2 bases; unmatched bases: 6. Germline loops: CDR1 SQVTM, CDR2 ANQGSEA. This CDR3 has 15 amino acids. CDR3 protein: CSVELGRAAYNEQFF. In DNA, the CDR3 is TGCAGCGTTGAATTGGGGAGGGCGGCCTACAATGAGCAGTTCTTC.

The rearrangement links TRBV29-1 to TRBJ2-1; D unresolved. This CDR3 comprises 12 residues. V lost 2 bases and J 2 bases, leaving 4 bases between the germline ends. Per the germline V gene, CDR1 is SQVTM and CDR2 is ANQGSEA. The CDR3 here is CSVEPAYNEQFF. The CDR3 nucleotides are TGCAGCGTTGAACCGGCCTACAATGAGCAGTTCTTC.

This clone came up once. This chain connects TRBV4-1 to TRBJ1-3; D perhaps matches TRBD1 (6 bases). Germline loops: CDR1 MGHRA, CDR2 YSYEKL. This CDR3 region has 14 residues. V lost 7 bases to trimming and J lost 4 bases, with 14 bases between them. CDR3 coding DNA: TGCGCCAGCAAGATCGACAGGATCGGAAACACCATATATTTT. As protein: CASKIDRIGNTIYF.

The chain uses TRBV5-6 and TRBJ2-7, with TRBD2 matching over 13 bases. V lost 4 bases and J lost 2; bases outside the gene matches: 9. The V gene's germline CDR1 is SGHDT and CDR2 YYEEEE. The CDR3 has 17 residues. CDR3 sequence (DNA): TGTGCCAGCAGCCCTAAGGTTACTAGCGGGAGGGCCTACGAGCAGTACTTC. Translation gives CASSPKVTSGRAYEQYF.

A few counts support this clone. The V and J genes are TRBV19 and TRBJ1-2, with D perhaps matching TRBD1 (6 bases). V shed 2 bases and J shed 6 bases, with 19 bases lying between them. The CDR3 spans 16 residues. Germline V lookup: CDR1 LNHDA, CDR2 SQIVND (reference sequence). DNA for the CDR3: TGTGCCAGTAGTATAAGGTACAGGGTTGAGGGACATGGCTACACCTTC. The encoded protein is CASSIRYRVEGHGYTF.

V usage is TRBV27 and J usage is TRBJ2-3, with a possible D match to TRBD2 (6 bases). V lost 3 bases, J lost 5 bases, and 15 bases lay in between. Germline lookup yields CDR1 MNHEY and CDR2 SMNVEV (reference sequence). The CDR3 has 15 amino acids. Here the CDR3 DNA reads TGTGCCAGCAGTTTTGGGGGGACGGTCCTAGATACGCAGTATTTT. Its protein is CASSFGGTVLDTQYF.

DNA for the CDR3: TGTGCCAGCAGCCAACCTCCCAGAGAAAGGGGGACCCAGTACTTC. Translating gives CASSQPPRERGTQYF. This chain connects TRBV6-6 to TRBJ2-5, with a possible D match to TRBD1 (5 bases). V lost 6 bases and J 7 bases, leaving 21 bases between the germline ends. The germline V gene encodes CDR1 MNHNY and CDR2 SVGAGI (reference sequence). This CDR3 contains 15 residues.

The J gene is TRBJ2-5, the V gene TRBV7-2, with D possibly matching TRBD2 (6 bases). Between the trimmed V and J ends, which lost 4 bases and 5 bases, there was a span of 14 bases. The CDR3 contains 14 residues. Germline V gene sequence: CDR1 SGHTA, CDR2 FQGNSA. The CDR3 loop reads CASSSDYATETQYF. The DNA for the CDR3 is TGTGCCAGCAGCTCGGACTATGCGACGGAGACCCAGTACTTC.

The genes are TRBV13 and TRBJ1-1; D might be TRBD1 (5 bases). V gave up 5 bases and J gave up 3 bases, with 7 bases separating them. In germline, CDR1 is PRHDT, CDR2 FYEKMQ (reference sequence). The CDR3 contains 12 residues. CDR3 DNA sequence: TGTGCCAGCAGCGGACAATACACTGAAGCTTTCTTT. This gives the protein CASSGQYTEAFF.

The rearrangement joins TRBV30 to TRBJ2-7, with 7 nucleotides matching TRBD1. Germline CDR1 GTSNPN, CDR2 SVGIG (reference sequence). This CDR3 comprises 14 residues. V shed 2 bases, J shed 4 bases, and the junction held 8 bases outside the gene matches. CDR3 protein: CAWSTGQEEYEQYF. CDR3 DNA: TGTGCCTGGAGTACCGGACAGGAAGAATACGAGCAGTACTTC.

CDR3 protein: CASSLAPWTGSYPQYF. CDR3 nucleotide sequence: TGTGCCAGCAGCTTAGCCCCCTGGACGGGGTCTTACCCCCAGTACTTC. This sequence joins TRBV7-9 and TRBJ2-5; maybe TRBD2 (5 bases). Trimming removed 0 bases at V and 9 bases at J, with 20 bases between. Germline V gene lookup returns CDR1 SEHNR and CDR2 FQNEAQ (reference sequence). The CDR3 spans 16 residues.

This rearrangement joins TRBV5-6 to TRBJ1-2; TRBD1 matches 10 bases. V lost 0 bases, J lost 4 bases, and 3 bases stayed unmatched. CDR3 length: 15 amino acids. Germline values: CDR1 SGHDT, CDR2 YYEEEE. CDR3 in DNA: TGTGCCAGCAGCTTGGGGGACAGGGGAACCTATGGCTACACCTTC. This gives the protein CASSLGDRGTYGYTF.

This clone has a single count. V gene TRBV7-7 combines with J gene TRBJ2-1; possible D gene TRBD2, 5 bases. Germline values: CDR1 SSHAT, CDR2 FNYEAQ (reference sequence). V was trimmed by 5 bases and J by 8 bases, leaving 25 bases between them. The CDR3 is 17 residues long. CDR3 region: CASSPDHASLRSDEQFF. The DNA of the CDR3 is TGTGCCAGCAGCCCGGACCACGCTAGCTTAAGAAGCGATGAGCAGTTCTTC.

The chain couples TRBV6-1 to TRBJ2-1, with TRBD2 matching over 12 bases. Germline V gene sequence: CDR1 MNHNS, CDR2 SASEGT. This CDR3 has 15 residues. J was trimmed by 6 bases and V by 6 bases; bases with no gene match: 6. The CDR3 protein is CASRLTSGRRNEQFF. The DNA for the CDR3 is TGTGCCAGCAGGCTGACTAGCGGGAGACGCAATGAGCAGTTCTTC.

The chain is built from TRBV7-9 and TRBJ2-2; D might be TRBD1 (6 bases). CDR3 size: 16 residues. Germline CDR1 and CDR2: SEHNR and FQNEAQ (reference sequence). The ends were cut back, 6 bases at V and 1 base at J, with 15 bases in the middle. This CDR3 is CASRPWDNLNTGELFF. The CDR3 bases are TGTGCCAGCAGGCCCTGGGACAACCTGAACACCGGGGAGCTGTTTTTT.

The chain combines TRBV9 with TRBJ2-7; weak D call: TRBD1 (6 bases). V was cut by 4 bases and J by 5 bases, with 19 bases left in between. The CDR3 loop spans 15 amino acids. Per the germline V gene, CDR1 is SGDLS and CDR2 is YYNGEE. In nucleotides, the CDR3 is TGTGCCAGCAGCCCCCGTTTAGGGGGTGTCCACGAGCAGTACTTC. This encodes CASSPRLGGVHEQYF. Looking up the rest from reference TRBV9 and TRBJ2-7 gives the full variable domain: DSGVTQTPKHLITATGQRVTLRCSPRSGDLSVYWYQQSLDQGLQFLIQYYNGEERAKGNILERFSAQQFPDLHSELNLSSLELGDSALYFCASSPRLGGVHEQYFGPGTRLTVT.